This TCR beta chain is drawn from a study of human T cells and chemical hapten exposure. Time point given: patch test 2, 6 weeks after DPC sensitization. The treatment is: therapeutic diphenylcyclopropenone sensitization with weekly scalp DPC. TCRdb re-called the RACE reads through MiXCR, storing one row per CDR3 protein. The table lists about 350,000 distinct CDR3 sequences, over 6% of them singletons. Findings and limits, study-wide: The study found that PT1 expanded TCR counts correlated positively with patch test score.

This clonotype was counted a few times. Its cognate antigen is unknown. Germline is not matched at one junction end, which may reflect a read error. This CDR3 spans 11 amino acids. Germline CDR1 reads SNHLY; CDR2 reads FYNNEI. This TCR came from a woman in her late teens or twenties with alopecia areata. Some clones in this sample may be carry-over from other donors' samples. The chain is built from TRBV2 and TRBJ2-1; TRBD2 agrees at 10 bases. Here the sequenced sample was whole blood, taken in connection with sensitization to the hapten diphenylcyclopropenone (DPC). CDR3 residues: CASSLSGGGSF. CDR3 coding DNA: TGTGCCAGCAGTTTAAGCGGGGGGGGTAGTTTC.